Each of the 8 T cell receptor beta chains below was sequenced from the same sample in a study of control samples from healthy donors and cancer patients. Profiling relied on immunoSEQ multiplex PCR, and the TCRdb table lists in-frame clones only, not all of them. The data show 40,000 to 50,000 clones, over 85% seen once. The specimen was PBMCs. The source is a woman aged 50 to 60 with head and neck cancer.

The CDR3, as DNA: TGCGCCAGCAGCTTCTTAGGACGGACTCAGCGAGCTAACTATGGCTACACCTTC. Protein product: CASSFLGRTQRANYGYTF. The chain uses TRBV5-1 and TRBJ1-2; D unresolved. V lost 2 bases, J lost 0 bases, and 20 bases lay in between. This CDR3 has 18 amino acids. Germline V gene sequence: CDR1 SGHRS, CDR2 YFSETQ.

The chain joins TRBV3-1 (or the pseudogene TRBV3-2) to TRBJ2-7; a possible D gene is TRBD2 (5 bases). The CDR3 loop spans 13 amino acids. Germline V gene sequence: CDR1 LGHDT, CDR2 YNNKEL (reference sequence). The germline V and J ends were trimmed by 5 bases and 12 bases, with 20 bases remaining between them. The CDR3 DNA reads TGTGCCAGCAGCGCGTACGAACGGGGTCCCCCGTACTTC. It is translated as CASSAYERGPPYF.

V gene TRBV28 combines with J gene TRBJ1-3; a weak D match, TRBD1 (6 bases). The CDR3 totals 17 residues. Trimming left V 2 bases short and J 4 bases short, with 18 bases between. Germline CDR1 MDHEN, CDR2 SYDVKM. The CDR3 spells CASSLRPAGVGGNTIYF. In DNA form, the CDR3 reads TGTGCCAGCAGTTTACGGCCCGCAGGGGTAGGCGGAAACACCATATATTTT.

The J gene is TRBJ1-2, the V gene TRBV28; D possibly corresponds to TRBD1 (5 bases). The CDR3 length is 15 residues. Trimming took 3 bases from V and 4 from J, leaving 15 bases between them. The germline gives CDR1 MDHEN, CDR2 SYDVKM. The CDR3 loop reads CASSFLGVAFYGYTF. The CDR3 nucleotides are TGTGCCAGCAGTTTTTTAGGGGTCGCCTTCTATGGCTACACCTTC.

The V and J genes are TRBV28 and TRBJ1-4; no clear D. The CDR3 sequence is 14 residues long. V shed 5 bases and J shed 4 bases, with 11 bases lying between them. The germline V gene encodes CDR1 MDHEN and CDR2 SYDVKM. This CDR3 is CASSLGRFNEKLFF. The CDR3 DNA follows: TGTGCCAGCAGTCTAGGACGGTTTAATGAAAAACTGTTTTTT.

This chain connects TRBV7-2 to TRBJ1-2; TRBD1 is a possible D gene (5 bases). The CDR3 is made up of 13 amino acids. Germline CDR1 is SGHTA and CDR2 is FQGNSA. Trimming pared 2 bases from V and 3 bases from J, leaving 7 bases between. CDR3: CASSLRDYYGYTF. The CDR3 bases are TGTGCCAGCAGCTTACGGGACTACTATGGCTACACCTTC.

The chain has TRBV7-2 and TRBJ2-1; 16 nucleotides agree with TRBD2. Losses at the gene ends were 4 bases for V and 5 bases for J; bases not matched to a gene: 2. CDR3 size: 16 residues. Germline lookup yields CDR1 SGHTA and CDR2 FQGNSA. Here the CDR3 reads CASSSGLAGGNNEQFF. CDR3 sequence (DNA): TGTGCCAGCAGCTCGGGACTAGCGGGAGGGAACAATGAGCAGTTCTTC.

The V and J genes are TRBV5-1 and TRBJ2-3, with 10 bases fitting TRBD2. With V trimmed by 2 bases and J by 4 bases, 4 bases remained unmatched. Per germline, CDR1 SGHRS and CDR2 YFSETQ. There are 15 residues in the CDR3. The CDR3 DNA is TGCGCCAGCAGCTTTAGCGGGGGGCCCCCAGATACGCAGTATTTT. Amino acid sequence: CASSFSGGPPDTQYF.